This section outlines one T cell receptor (beta chain) sequence together with its context. This entry belongs to a study of blood T cell repertoires in COVID-19. Study details: PBMCs, B-cell-depleted T cells, or T cells provided the cDNA or gDNA that made up the material.

Original data processing: Reference gene primers were amplified, and this amplification served to estimate nucleated cell counts. The table came from immunoSEQ multiplex PCR; TCRdb's copy has only in-frame clones and leaves some out. V, J and clone size were drawn from that table, and D and trimming were deduced from the DNA. This table holds nearly 100,000 clones, roughly four fifths found once. Trimming took 3 bases from V and 3 from J, leaving 12 bases between them. The CDR3 covers 14 residues. CDR1 MDHEN and CDR2 SYDVKM come from the germline V gene. This chain connects TRBV28 to TRBJ2-7, with TRBD2 as a possible D gene (6 bases). This TCR came from a man aged 65 to 79 with acute or convalescent COVID-19. Sequenced material: peripheral blood. CDR3 nucleotide sequence: TGTGCCAGCAGTTTCGGCGGGGAGAACTACGAGCAGTACTTC. This sequence encodes CASSFGGENYEQYF. Drawing the rest from reference TRBV28 and TRBJ2-7, the complete variable domain is DVKVTQSSRYLVKRTGEKVFLECVQDMDHENMFWYRQDPGLGLRLIYFSYDVKMKEKGDIPEGYSVSREKKERFSLILESASTNQTSMYLCASSFGGENYEQYFGPGTRLTVT.